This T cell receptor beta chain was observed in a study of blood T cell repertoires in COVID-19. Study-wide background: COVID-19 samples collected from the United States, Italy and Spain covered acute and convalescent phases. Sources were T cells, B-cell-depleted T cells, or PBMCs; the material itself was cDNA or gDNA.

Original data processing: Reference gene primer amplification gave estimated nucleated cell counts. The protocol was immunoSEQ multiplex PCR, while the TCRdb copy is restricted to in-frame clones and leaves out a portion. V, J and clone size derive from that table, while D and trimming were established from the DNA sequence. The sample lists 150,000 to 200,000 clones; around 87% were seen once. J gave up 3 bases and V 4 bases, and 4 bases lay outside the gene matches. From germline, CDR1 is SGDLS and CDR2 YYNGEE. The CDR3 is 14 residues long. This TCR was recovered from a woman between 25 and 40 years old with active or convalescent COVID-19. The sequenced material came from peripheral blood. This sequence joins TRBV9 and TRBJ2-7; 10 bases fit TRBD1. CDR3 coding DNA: TGTGCCAGCAGCCTTGGGACAGGGGTCTACGAGCAGTACTTC. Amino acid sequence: CASSLGTGVYEQYF.